Included here is one TCR beta chain sequence, with context. The antigen remains unidentified. Generated by immunoSEQ multiplex PCR, the TCRdb table keeps only in-frame clones and is missing some. The sample carries fewer than 40,000 clones, approximately 93% recorded once. This record comes from a study of lymphopenia after photon versus proton radiotherapy. Study-level findings and limits: In patients who died, overall survival fell as post-nadir TCR diversity dropped more. Photon-treated patients lost naive T cells and TCR diversity; proton-treated stayed stable.

The CDR3 loop spans 17 amino acids. The ends were cut back, 1 base at V and 5 bases at J, with 18 bases in the middle. From germline, CDR1 is LGHNA and CDR2 YSLEER. The receptor was isolated from a woman between 45 and 60 years old with cholangiocarcinoma. The V and J genes are TRBV4-3 and TRBJ2-4; the D gene is possibly TRBD1 (6 bases). Material: peripheral blood, obtained from a patient treated with photon-based radiotherapy. This chain's CDR3 is CASSQVEQGRLQNIQYF. The CDR3, as DNA: TGCGCCAGCAGCCAAGTAGAACAGGGACGGCTTCAAAACATTCAGTACTTC.